This T cell receptor beta chain appears in the sequencing data of a study of T cell responses to AZD1222 COVID-19 vaccine. Concerning this clone: The antigen is undetermined.

Libraries were prepared by immunoSEQ multiplex PCR; TCRdb keeps only in-frame clonotypes and omits some of them. The data show fewer than 90,000 clones, just over 85% seen once. Points from the study as a whole: Donors were mostly white British, more females; clonal diversity possibly underestimated. Recipients of AZD1222 seropositive at baseline numbered only 6 or 7. Close to half of spike-specific TCRs reportedly recognize unmutated variant regions. Scientists sampled the repertoires only once the peak T cell response had passed.

The sample in question was peripheral blood, obtained 28 days after the second AZD1222 dose. The clonotype was recovered from an adult who received the AZD1222 COVID-19 vaccine.

In DNA form, the CDR3 reads TGTGCCAGCAGCTTGGGGTCCGGCAGGGCCTACGAGCAGTACTTC. It encodes CASSLGSGRAYEQYF. The rearrangement joins TRBV5-4 to TRBJ2-7, with D maybe TRBD1 (5 bases). The CDR3 is 15 residues long. The ends were cut back, 0 bases at V and 2 bases at J, with 12 bases in the middle. CDR1 and CDR2 from the germline V gene are SGHNT and YYREEE (reference sequence).